Following are 9 T cell receptor beta chains from one sample sequenced in a study of PD-L1 blockade in urothelial cancer. Sequenced by immunoSEQ multiplex PCR; TCRdb stores in-frame clones only, minus some. The table includes about 43,000 clones, around four fifths detected once. Time point of the sample: peripheral blood 6 weeks after treatment start. Sequences were derived from PBMCs, sampled around atezolizumab (anti-PD-L1) treatment. Every receptor here comes from a man aged 55-75 years with urothelial cancer.

The rearrangement links TRBV18 to TRBJ2-3, with 8 bases lining up with TRBD2. Germline CDR1 and CDR2: KGHSH and LQKENI. The CDR3 consists of 15 residues. V shed 3 bases and J 4 bases; nucleotides not matched to a gene: 6. In nucleotides, the CDR3 is TGTGCCAGCTCACCCAGCGGGGGAGGAGCAGATACGCAGTATTTT. Its protein product is CASSPSGGGADTQYF.

The rearrangement joins TRBV7-8 to TRBJ1-2; TRBD1 might be the D (6 bases). The CDR3 length is 14 residues. Trimming left V 5 bases short and J 4 bases short, with 14 bases between. Germline assignment: CDR1 SGHVS and CDR2 FQNEAQ. The CDR3 DNA is TGTGCCAGCAGCCCGGACCGGACAGTCTATGGCTACACCTTC. It is translated as CASSPDRTVYGYTF.

The chain employs TRBV10-2 and TRBJ1-2, with D perhaps matching TRBD1 (5 bases). Per the germline V gene, CDR1 is WSHSY and CDR2 is SAAADI. The ends were cut back, 3 bases at V and 4 bases at J, with 9 bases in the middle. This CDR3 contains 13 residues. The CDR3 protein is CASSDRQSYGYTF. CDR3 nucleotide sequence: TGCGCCAGCAGTGATCGACAGAGCTATGGCTACACCTTC.

This chain uses TRBV30 with TRBJ1-4; maybe TRBD1 (5 bases). Between the trimmed V and J ends, which lost 5 bases and 8 bases, there was a span of 15 bases. CDR1 and CDR2 (germline): GTSNPN, SVGIG (reference sequence). The CDR3 is made up of 13 amino acids. The CDR3 DNA is TGTGCCTGGGCGCGCCAGGGTTACGAAAAACTGTTTTTT. This sequence encodes CAWARQGYEKLFF.

This chain uses TRBV4-1 with TRBJ2-7; no reliable D call. The germline gives CDR1 MGHRA, CDR2 YSYEKL. The V end was cut by 0 bases, the J end by 0 bases, with 9 bases between. This CDR3 is built from 15 residues. The CDR3 spells CASSQERPSSYEQYF. DNA of the CDR3: TGCGCCAGCAGCCAAGAACGCCCGAGCTCCTACGAGCAGTACTTC.

In nucleotides, the CDR3 is TGTGCCAGCTCACTCGGACAGTTAGCAACTAATGAAAAACTGTTTTTT. It yields the protein CASSLGQLATNEKLFF. The V and J genes are TRBV18 and TRBJ1-4; perhaps TRBD1 as D (6 bases). Germline-derived CDR1 and CDR2 are KGHSH and LQKENI. The CDR3 contains 16 residues. Deletions cut 4 bases from V and 0 bases from J, with 12 bases between. The whole variable domain, remainder taken from reference TRBV18 and TRBJ1-4, is NAGVMQNPRHLVRRRGQEARLRCSPMKGHSHVYWYRQLPEEGLKFMVYLQKENIIDESGMPKERFSAEFPKEGPSILRIQQVVRGDSAAYFCASSLGQLATNEKLFFGSGTQLSVL.

The rearrangement joins TRBV7-2 to TRBJ2-5, with 9 bases that match TRBD2. With V trimmed by 3 bases and J by 5 bases, 7 bases remained unmatched. The CDR3 contains 15 residues. CDR1 SGHTA and CDR2 FQGNSA come from the germline V gene. For the CDR3, the DNA is TGTGCCAGCAGCTTCTCGGCGGGGGGGGACGAGACCCAGTACTTC. As protein: CASSFSAGGDETQYF.

The chain has TRBV5-5 and TRBJ2-7; 8 positions agree with TRBD2. The CDR3 length is 14 residues. CDR1 and CDR2 from the germline V gene are SGHKS and YYEKEE (reference sequence). The J segment lost 0 bases and the V segment lost 4 bases, leaving 3 bases of the junction unmatched. The CDR3 is CASSPGGDSYEQYF. The DNA for the CDR3 is TGTGCCAGCAGCCCCGGGGGGGACTCCTACGAGCAGTACTTC.

V usage is TRBV5-4 and J usage is TRBJ2-2; D gene unclear. This CDR3 is built from 12 residues. Germline lookup yields CDR1 SGHNT and CDR2 YYREEE (reference sequence). V was shortened by 1 base and J by 8 bases, with 6 bases between the two germline ends. CDR3: CASSLLRGELFF. The CDR3, as DNA: TGTGCCAGCAGCTTGTTGAGGGGGGAGCTGTTTTTT.